A selection of T cell receptor beta chains follows, all from one sample in a study of blood T cell repertoires in COVID-19. TCRdb's table, derived via immunoSEQ multiplex PCR, lists solely in-frame clones and lacks some. Of roughly 250,000 clones in the sample, roughly nine tenths were seen once. Sequencing used peripheral blood. The origin of the receptors is a man aged 55 to 70 who had recovered from COVID-19. Each CDR3 is given with its conserved first and last residue. Each record gives: J gene, D gene, clone size, V gene, CDR3 DNA, CDR3 protein. The D gene is left open where the match is weak. Size tells how often a clone was seen (once, few, many) or the class of an expanded clone, and some rows leave it out.

>TRBJ2-5|.|.|TRBV19
TGTGCCAGTAGTACTCCGGACTTCCAGGAGACCCAGTACTTC
CASSTPDFQETQYF
>TRBJ2-2|TRBD1|once|TRBV7-8
TGTGCCAGCAGCTTAGACGGGACAGGGTATCCCGGGGAGCTGTTTTTT
CASSLDGTGYPGELFF
>TRBJ2-2|.|.|TRBV7-9
TGTGCCAGCAGCCCTCAGGGTTCCGGGGAGCTGTTTTTT
CASSPQGSGELFF
>TRBJ2-2|TRBD2|.|TRBV18
TGTGCCAGCTCACTTGATAGCGGGGCCGGGGAGCTGTTTTTT
CASSLDSGAGELFF
>TRBJ1-1|.|.|TRBV7-6
TGTGCCAGCAGCTCCGACACCGTGAACACTGAAGCTTTCTTT
CASSSDTVNTEAFF
>TRBJ1-2|.|.|TRBV12-3/TRBV12-4
TGTGCCAGCAGTCCAGGGGCAGGGTATGGCTACACCTTC
CASSPGAGYGYTF
>TRBJ1-3|.|many|TRBV15
TGTGCCACCAGCTCTTCGACAGGCCGTGGAAACACCATATATTTT
CATSSSTGRGNTIYF
>TRBJ1-2|TRBD1|.|TRBV6-5
TGTGCCAGCTCCGGGACAGGGCACTATGGCTACACCTTC
CASSGTGHYGYTF
>TRBJ2-7|.|.|TRBV6-5
TGTGCCAGCAGTTATACCGGGACTTACGAGCAGTACTTC
CASSYTGTYEQYF
>TRBJ2-3|TRBD1|.|TRBV7-8
TGTGCCAGCAGCCCTAGCCAAGGGGACAGAATTAGCACAGATACGCAGTATTTT
CASSPSQGDRISTDTQYF
>TRBJ2-2|.|.|TRBV19
TGTGCCAGTAGTGCGGCGGGCAGCTCCACCGGGGAGCTGTTTTTT
CASSAAGSSTGELFF
>TRBJ1-6|TRBD1|.|TRBV6-5
TGTGCCAGCAGTTACCGCGGGACAGACTATAATTCACCCCTCCACTTT
CASSYRGTDYNSPLHF
>TRBJ1-4|TRBD1|.|TRBV18
TGTGCCAGCTCACCAACGGACAGGGGCCTCGTCGGTGAAAAACTGTTTTTT
CASSPTDRGLVGEKLFF
>TRBJ1-5|.|.|TRBV30
TGTGCCTGGGGTCCCCGGCAGGGCAATCAGCCCCAGCATTTT
CAWGPRQGNQPQHF
>TRBJ1-3|.|.|TRBV19
TGTGCCACTAACCTAAGGGGGGGAAACACCATATATTTT
CATNLRGGNTIYF
>TRBJ1-5|TRBD1|once|TRBV5-6
TGTGCCAGCAGCTCAGGGACAGGTGGCCTTTATAGCAATCAGCCCCAGCATTTT
CASSSGTGGLYSNQPQHF
>TRBJ1-1|.|.|TRBV2
TGTGCCAGCAGTCCCCCAGGGAACACTGAAGCTTTCTTT
CASSPPGNTEAFF
>TRBJ2-5|TRBD1|.|TRBV5-1
TGCGCCAGCAGTCTCCAGGGGGCGGGGACCCAGTACTTC
CASSLQGAGTQYF
>TRBJ2-2|.|.|TRBV2
TGTGCCAGCAAGAGGGAAACCGGGGAGCTGTTTTTT
CASKRETGELFF
>TRBJ1-4|TRBD1|.|TRBV6-5
TGTGCCAGCAGTTTCCTGACAGGGGGCAAGGAAAAACTGTTTTTT
CASSFLTGGKEKLFF
>TRBJ1-3|.|.|TRBV6-5
TGTGCCAGCAGCCTCAGGGACAACTCTGGAAACACCATATATTTT
CASSLRDNSGNTIYF
>TRBJ1-1|.|.|TRBV6-5
TGTGCCAGCGAGTTGGGGCAGGGTTGGACTGAAGCTTTCTTT
CASELGQGWTEAFF
>TRBJ2-3|TRBD2|.|TRBV19
TGTGCCAGTAGTACGACTAGCGGGGGGCCGGTTACGCAGTATTTT
CASSTTSGGPVTQYF
>TRBJ2-1|.|once|TRBV19
TGTGCCAGTACTCGGGCGGGGCGGGGGCCATACAATGAGCAGTTCTTC
CASTRAGRGPYNEQFF
>TRBJ1-1|.|.|TRBV5-6
TGTGCCAGCAGCTTGGTAGGCAGGGGTCGATCAAACACTGAAGCTTTCTTT
CASSLVGRGRSNTEAFF
>TRBJ1-5|.|once|TRBV18
TGTGCCAGCTCATCTGTCGTCAGGGGTAAGAATCAGCCCCAGCATTTT
CASSSVVRGKNQPQHF
>TRBJ2-6|.|.|TRBV5-5
TGTGCCAGCAGCTTAGGAGGGGGCCATTCTCTTTCTGGGGCCAACGTCCTGACTTTC
CASSLGGGHSLSGANVLTF
>TRBJ1-6|TRBD1|.|TRBV2
TGTGCCAGCAGGACCGACAGGGGTGGATCACCCCTCCACTTT
CASRTDRGGSPLHF
>TRBJ1-2|TRBD1|.|TRBV18
TGTGCCAGCTCAGCCGGACAGGGGGCAAACTATGGCTACACCTTC
CASSAGQGANYGYTF
>TRBJ1-1|.|.|TRBV5-1
TGCGCCAGCAGCTTCACACAGGGAAACACTGAAGCTTTCTTT
CASSFTQGNTEAFF
>TRBJ1-1|.|.|TRBV6-5
TGTGCCAGCAGTTGGACGGAGGAGGGGAACACTGAAGCTTTCTTT
CASSWTEEGNTEAFF
>TRBJ1-4|TRBD1|once|TRBV9
TGTGCCAGCAGCGTAGCGCAGGGGGCACCTAATGAAAAACTGTTTTTT
CASSVAQGAPNEKLFF
>TRBJ1-6|.|.|TRBV19
TGTGCCAGTAGTGCCACTCAGGGGAATTCACCCCTCCACTTT
CASSATQGNSPLHF
>TRBJ2-1|TRBD1|once|TRBV15
TGTGCCACCAGCCCAAACCACGCGTTGGTCTCTGGACAGGCGGACAATGAGCAGTTCTTC
CATSPNHALVSGQADNEQFF
>TRBJ2-1|TRBD2|once|TRBV27
TGTGCCAGCAGTCCCCCAGCGGGGGGGAATTACAATGAGCAGTTCTTC
CASSPPAGGNYNEQFF